The rows below give T cell receptor beta chains drawn from one sample of a study of shared T cell receptors in the human thymus. Produced via immunoSEQ multiplex PCR; TCRdb's table is partial and in-frame only. This repertoire shows about 610,000 clones, roughly 90% found once; its top ten account for 0.0095% to 0.011%. This same sample was also part of a study on human thymus T cells.

Sequenced input: thymocytes. The receptors derive from a boy younger than two with a congenital heart defect. CDR3s include the opening cysteine and the closing phenylalanine or tryptophan. D genes are given only for firm matches. Not all rows give a size; the values are once, few, many and, for expanded clones, a class.

j_gene: TRBJ2-6
d_gene: -
abundance: -
v_gene: TRBV5-4
CDR3aa: CASSLMGPEVHGANVLTF
CDR3nt: TGTGCCAGCAGCTTAATGGGGCCAGAGGTACATGGGGCCAACGTCCTGACTTTC

j_gene: TRBJ2-3
d_gene: TRBD2
abundance: -
v_gene: TRBV5-1
CDR3aa: CASSQRTSGNTQYF
CDR3nt: TGCGCCAGCAGCCAACGGACTAGCGGGAATACGCAGTATTTT

j_gene: TRBJ1-2
d_gene: -
abundance: once
v_gene: TRBV7-9
CDR3aa: CASSLTGPYGYTF
CDR3nt: TGTGCCAGCAGCTTAACAGGACCCTATGGCTACACCTTC

j_gene: TRBJ2-7
d_gene: TRBD1
abundance: few
v_gene: TRBV28
CDR3aa: CASSLTGAYEQYF
CDR3nt: TGTGCCAGCAGCCTGACAGGGGCCTACGAGCAGTACTTC

j_gene: TRBJ1-1
d_gene: TRBD1
abundance: -
v_gene: TRBV27
CDR3aa: CASSLSSEGGRGIGTEAFF
CDR3nt: TGTGCCAGCAGTTTATCGTCGGAGGGTGGCAGGGGGATCGGCACTGAAGCTTTCTTT

j_gene: TRBJ2-1
d_gene: -
abundance: -
v_gene: TRBV19
CDR3aa: CASSELRSNEQFF
CDR3nt: TGTGCCAGTAGTGAATTAAGGAGCAATGAGCAGTTCTTC

j_gene: TRBJ2-5
d_gene: -
abundance: -
v_gene: TRBV6-1
CDR3aa: CASTGAGGETQYF
CDR3nt: TGTGCCAGCACGGGGGCCGGGGGGGAGACCCAGTACTTC

j_gene: TRBJ2-7
d_gene: -
abundance: -
v_gene: TRBV18
CDR3aa: CASSVTYEQYF
CDR3nt: TGTGCCAGCTCAGTTACCTACGAGCAGTACTTC

j_gene: TRBJ2-3
d_gene: TRBD2
abundance: -
v_gene: TRBV4-2
CDR3aa: CASSQEGLGGSTDTQYF
CDR3nt: TGTGCCAGCAGCCAAGAGGGACTAGGGGGGAGCACAGATACGCAGTATTTT

j_gene: TRBJ2-1
d_gene: -
abundance: -
v_gene: TRBV7-3
CDR3aa: CASSLTPRPAYNEQFF
CDR3nt: TGTGCCAGCAGCTTAACTCCTAGGCCCGCCTACAATGAGCAGTTCTTC

j_gene: TRBJ2-1
d_gene: TRBD2
abundance: -
v_gene: TRBV2
CDR3aa: CASSEELAGNEQFF
CDR3nt: TGTGCCAGCAGTGAAGAACTAGCGGGCAATGAGCAGTTCTTC

j_gene: TRBJ1-1
d_gene: -
abundance: few
v_gene: TRBV4-2
CDR3aa: CASSQDGETEAFF
CDR3nt: TGTGCCAGCAGCCAAGACGGGGAGACTGAAGCTTTCTTT